The rows below give T cell receptor beta chains drawn from one sample of a study of shared clonotypes between healthy human individuals. TCRdb's copy holds only in-frame clones and misses some; the assay was immunoSEQ multiplex PCR. The repertoire includes 330,000 or so clones, more than 60% of them detected once, and around 9.3% sits in the top ten. Specimen: memory CD4+ T cells sorted from blood. Receptors originate from a man under 40 in good health. Both conserved end residues are part of each CDR3. D genes are given only for firm matches. Clone size is not always given. Where it is, it says once, few, many or a class for expanded clones.

cdr3_aa cdr3_nt j_call clone_size d_call v_call
CASSTGALNEQYF TGTGCCAGCTCGACAGGGGCGCTCAACGAGCAGTACTTC TRBJ2-7 - TRBD1 TRBV7-6
CASSLAVNTQYF TGTGCCAGCAGTCTGGCAGTAAATACGCAGTATTTT TRBJ2-3 - - TRBV2
CASSMLPYGYTF TGTGCCAGCAGCATGTTACCCTATGGCTACACCTTC TRBJ1-2 few - TRBV7-2
CASSISQGAYGYTF TGTGCCAGTAGTATTTCTCAGGGCGCCTATGGCTACACCTTC TRBJ1-2 once - TRBV19
CASSRTVQSSYNEQFF TGCGCCAGCAGCCGGACAGTTCAGAGCTCCTACAATGAGCAGTTCTTC TRBJ2-1 - - TRBV5-1
CASSPWQKSDTQYF TGTGCCAGCTCACCATGGCAGAAGTCAGATACGCAGTATTTT TRBJ2-3 - - TRBV18
CASSTLGAPDTQYF TGTGCCAGCAGCACCCTGGGGGCCCCAGATACGCAGTATTTT TRBJ2-3 - - TRBV7-2
CASIRGLLETQYF TGTGCCAGCATAAGGGGACTATTGGAGACCCAGTACTTC TRBJ2-5 - TRBD2 TRBV6-1
CARSLGGINEKLFF TGTGCCAGAAGCTTGGGGGGGATTAATGAAAAACTGTTTTTT TRBJ1-4 - - TRBV5-3
CAWSSPETQYF TGTGCCTGGAGTAGCCCGGAGACCCAGTACTTC TRBJ2-5 - - TRBV30
CSVWSAGDPGEQYF TGCAGCGTGTGGTCAGCGGGAGATCCCGGCGAGCAGTACTTC TRBJ2-7 few TRBD2 TRBV29-1
CASSLKPQVGNEKLFF TGCGCCAGCAGCTTGAAACCACAGGTGGGGAATGAAAAACTGTTTTTT TRBJ1-4 - - TRBV5-1
CASSLTSGHNEQFF TGTGCCAGCAGCTTAACCTCGGGCCACAATGAGCAGTTCTTC TRBJ2-1 - - TRBV7-3
CASSSGQGANTGELFF TGCGCCAGCAGCTCCGGACAGGGGGCGAACACCGGGGAGCTGTTTTTT TRBJ2-2 - TRBD1 TRBV5-1
CASSESGGSTDTQYF TGCGCCAGCAGTGAGAGCGGGGGAAGCACAGATACGCAGTATTTT TRBJ2-3 - TRBD2 TRBV10-1
CASSLVGRARGNTIYF TGTGCCAGCAGCTTAGTGGGGCGGGCGAGGGGAAACACCATATATTTT TRBJ1-3 few - TRBV7-8
CASSLGTGWADTQYF TGTGCCAGCAGCTTAGGGACAGGGTGGGCAGATACGCAGTATTTT TRBJ2-3 - TRBD1 TRBV7-2
CASSQDGNYGYTF TGCGCCAGCAGCCAAGACGGGAACTATGGCTACACCTTC TRBJ1-2 - - TRBV4-1
CASSPLAGGVQETQYF TGTGCCAGCAGCCCGTTGGCGGGAGGGGTCCAAGAGACCCAGTACTTC TRBJ2-5 - TRBD2 TRBV14
CASRMTGAPNTQYF TGTGCCAGCAGGATGACAGGGGCGCCGAATACGCAGTATTTT TRBJ2-3 - TRBD1 TRBV27
CASGLAGNQPQHF TGTGCCAGCGGGCTTGCGGGCAATCAGCCCCAGCATTTT TRBJ1-5 - - TRBV6-1
CASSFFAGGSTDTQYF TGTGCCAGCAGTTTTTTCGCGGGAGGAAGCACAGATACGCAGTATTTT TRBJ2-3 - TRBD2 TRBV27
CASSAEQETQYF TGCGCCAGCAGCGCGGAGCAAGAGACCCAGTACTTC TRBJ2-5 - - TRBV5-1
CASSYLGGTGGNEQFF TGTGCCAGCAGTTATTTGGGCGGGACAGGGGGCAATGAGCAGTTCTTC TRBJ2-1 - TRBD1 TRBV6-6
CASSLGRTSGSTGELFF TGCGCCAGCAGCTTGGGCCGGACTAGCGGATCCACCGGGGAGCTGTTTTTT TRBJ2-2 - TRBD2 TRBV5-1
CASSRDRRGAYSNQPQHF TGTGCCAGCAGTCGAGACAGACGAGGAGCTTATAGCAATCAGCCCCAGCATTTT TRBJ1-5 - - TRBV27
CASSLADTSSYNEQFF TGTGCCAGCAGCCTCGCGGACACTAGCTCCTACAATGAGCAGTTCTTC TRBJ2-1 - - TRBV4-2
CASSLGGNTEAFF TGCGCCAGCAGCTTGGGGGGTAACACTGAAGCTTTCTTT TRBJ1-1 - - TRBV5-1
CASRESTDTQYF TGTGCCAGCAGGGAATCCACAGATACGCAGTATTTT TRBJ2-3 once - TRBV27
CASSLESSGTEAFF TGTGCCAGCAGCTTAGAGAGTTCCGGCACTGAAGCTTTCTTT TRBJ1-1 once - TRBV5-4
CASSLGNSGLNYGYTF TGTGCCAGCAGCTTGGGGAATTCGGGCCTAAACTATGGCTACACCTTC TRBJ1-2 few - TRBV5-4
CASSFRTSGGSYEQYF TGTGCCAGCAGCTTTAGGACTAGCGGGGGCTCCTACGAGCAGTACTTC TRBJ2-7 - TRBD2 TRBV7-2